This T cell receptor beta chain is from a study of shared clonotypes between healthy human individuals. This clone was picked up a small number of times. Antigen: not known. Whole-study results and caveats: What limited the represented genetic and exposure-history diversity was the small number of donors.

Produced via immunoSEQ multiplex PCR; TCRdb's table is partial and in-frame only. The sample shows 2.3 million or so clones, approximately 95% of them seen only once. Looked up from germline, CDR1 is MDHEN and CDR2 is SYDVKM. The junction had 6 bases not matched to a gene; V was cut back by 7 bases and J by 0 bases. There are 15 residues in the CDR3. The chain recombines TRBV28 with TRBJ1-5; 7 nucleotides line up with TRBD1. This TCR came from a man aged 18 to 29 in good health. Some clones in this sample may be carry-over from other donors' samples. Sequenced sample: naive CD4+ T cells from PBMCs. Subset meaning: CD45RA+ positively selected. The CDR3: CASKNRGYSNQPQHF. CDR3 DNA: TGTGCCAGCAAAAACAGGGGATATAGCAATCAGCCCCAGCATTTT.